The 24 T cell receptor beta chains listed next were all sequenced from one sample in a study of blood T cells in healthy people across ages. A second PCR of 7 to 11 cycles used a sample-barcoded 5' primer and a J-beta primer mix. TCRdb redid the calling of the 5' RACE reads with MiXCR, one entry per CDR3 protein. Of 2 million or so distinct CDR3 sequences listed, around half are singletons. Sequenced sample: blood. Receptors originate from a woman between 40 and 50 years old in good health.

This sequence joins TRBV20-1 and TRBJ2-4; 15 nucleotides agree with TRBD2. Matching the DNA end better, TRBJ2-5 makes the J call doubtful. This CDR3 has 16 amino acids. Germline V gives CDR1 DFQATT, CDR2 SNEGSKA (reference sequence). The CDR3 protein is CSADTGLAGGQETQYF. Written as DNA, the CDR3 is TGCAGTGCTGATACTGGACTAGCGGGGGGGCAAGAGACCCAGTACTTC.

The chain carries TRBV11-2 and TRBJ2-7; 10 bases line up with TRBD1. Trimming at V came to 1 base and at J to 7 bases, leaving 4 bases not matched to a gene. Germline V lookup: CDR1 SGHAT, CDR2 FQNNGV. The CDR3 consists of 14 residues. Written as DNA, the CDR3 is TGTGCCAGCAGCTTAGGACAGGGGGCGGAAGAGCAGTACTTC. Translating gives CASSLGQGAEEQYF.

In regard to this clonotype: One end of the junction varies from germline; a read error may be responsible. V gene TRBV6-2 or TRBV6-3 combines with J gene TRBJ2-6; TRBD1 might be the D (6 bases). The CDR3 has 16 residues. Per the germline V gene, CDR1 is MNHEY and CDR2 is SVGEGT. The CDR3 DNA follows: TGTGCCAGCAGTTATAGCAGGGGCTCTGGGGCCAACGACCTGACTTTC. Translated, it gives CASSYSRGSGANDLTF.

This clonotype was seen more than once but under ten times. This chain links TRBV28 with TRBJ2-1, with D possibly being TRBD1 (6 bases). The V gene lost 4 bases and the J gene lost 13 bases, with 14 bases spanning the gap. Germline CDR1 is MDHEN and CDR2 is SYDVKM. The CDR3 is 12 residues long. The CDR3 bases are TGTGCCAGCAGTTCGCCACAGGGAAGTCAGTTCTTC. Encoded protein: CASSSPQGSQFF.

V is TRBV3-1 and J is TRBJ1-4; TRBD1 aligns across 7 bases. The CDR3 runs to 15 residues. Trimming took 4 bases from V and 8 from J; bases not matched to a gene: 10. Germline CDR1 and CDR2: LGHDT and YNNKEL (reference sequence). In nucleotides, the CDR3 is TGTGCCAGCAGCCGACAAGGGGGCGCACGGGAAAAACTGTTTTTT. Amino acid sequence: CASSRQGGAREKLFF.

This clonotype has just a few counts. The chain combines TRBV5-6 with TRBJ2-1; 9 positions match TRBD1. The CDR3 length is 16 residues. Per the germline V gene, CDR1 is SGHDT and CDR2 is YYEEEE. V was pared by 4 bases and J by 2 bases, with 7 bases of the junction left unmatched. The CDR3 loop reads CASSVDRGVTYNEQFF. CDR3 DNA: TGTGCCAGCAGCGTGGACAGGGGTGTAACCTACAATGAGCAGTTCTTC.

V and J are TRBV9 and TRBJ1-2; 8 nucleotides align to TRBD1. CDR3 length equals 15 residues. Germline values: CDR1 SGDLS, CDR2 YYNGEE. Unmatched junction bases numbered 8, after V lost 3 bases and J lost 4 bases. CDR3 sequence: CASSATGEGRYGYTF. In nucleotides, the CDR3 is TGTGCCAGCAGCGCGACAGGGGAAGGACGCTATGGCTACACCTTC.

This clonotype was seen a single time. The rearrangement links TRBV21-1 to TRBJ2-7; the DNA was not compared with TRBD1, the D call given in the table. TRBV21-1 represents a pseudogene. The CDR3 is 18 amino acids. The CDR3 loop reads CASSKAPPDRLGRYEQYF. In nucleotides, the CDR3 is TGTGCCAGCAGCAAAGCGCCCCCGGACAGGCTAGGGCGCTACGAGCAGTACTTC.

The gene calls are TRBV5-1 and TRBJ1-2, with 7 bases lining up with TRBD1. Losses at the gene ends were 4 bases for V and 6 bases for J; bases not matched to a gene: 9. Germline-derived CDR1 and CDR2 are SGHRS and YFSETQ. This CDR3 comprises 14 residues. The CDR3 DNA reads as TGCGCCAGCAGCCTGGAAGGACAGGCGAATGGCTACACCTTC. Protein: CASSLEGQANGYTF. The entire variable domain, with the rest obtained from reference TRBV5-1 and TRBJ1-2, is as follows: KAGVTQTPRYLIKTRGQQVTLSCSPISGHRSVSWYQQTPGQGLQFLFEYFSETQRNKGNFPGRFSGRQFSNSRSEMNVSTLELGDSALYLCASSLEGQANGYTFGSGTRLTVV.

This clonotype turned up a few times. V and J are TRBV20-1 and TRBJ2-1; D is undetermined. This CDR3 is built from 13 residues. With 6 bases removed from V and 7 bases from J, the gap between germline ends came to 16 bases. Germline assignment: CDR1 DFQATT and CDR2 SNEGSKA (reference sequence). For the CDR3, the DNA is TGCAGTGCGAGTCCGCTAGATGCGAATGAGCAGTTCTTC. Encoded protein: CSASPLDANEQFF.

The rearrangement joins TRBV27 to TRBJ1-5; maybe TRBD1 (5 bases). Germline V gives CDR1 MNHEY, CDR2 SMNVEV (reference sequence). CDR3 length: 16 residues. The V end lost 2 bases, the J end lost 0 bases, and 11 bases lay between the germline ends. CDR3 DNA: TGTGCCAGCAGTTTAAACTGGGGGAATAGCAATCAGCCCCAGCATTTT. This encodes CASSLNWGNSNQPQHF.

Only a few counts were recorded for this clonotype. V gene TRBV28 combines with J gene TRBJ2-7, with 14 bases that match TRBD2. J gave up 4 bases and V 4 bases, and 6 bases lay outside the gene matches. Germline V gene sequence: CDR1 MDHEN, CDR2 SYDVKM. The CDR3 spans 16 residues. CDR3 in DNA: TGTGCCAGCAGTTCGCCGGGGACTAGCGGGGGTTACGAGCAGTACTTC. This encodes CASSSPGTSGGYEQYF.

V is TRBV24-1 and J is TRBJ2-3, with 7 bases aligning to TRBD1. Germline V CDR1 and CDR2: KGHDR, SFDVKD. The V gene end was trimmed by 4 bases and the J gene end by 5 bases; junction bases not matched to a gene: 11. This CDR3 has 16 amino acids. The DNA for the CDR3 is TGTGCCACCAGTGAGGGACAGCCGATTTTCCGAGATACGCAGTATTTT. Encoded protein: CATSEGQPIFRDTQYF.

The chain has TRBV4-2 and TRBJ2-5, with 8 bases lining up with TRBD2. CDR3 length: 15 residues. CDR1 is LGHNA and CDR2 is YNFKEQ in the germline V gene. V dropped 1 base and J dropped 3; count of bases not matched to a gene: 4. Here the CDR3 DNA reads TGTGCCAGCAGCCAAGGTAGTAGCGGGGAAGAGACCCAGTACTTC. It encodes CASSQGSSGEETQYF.

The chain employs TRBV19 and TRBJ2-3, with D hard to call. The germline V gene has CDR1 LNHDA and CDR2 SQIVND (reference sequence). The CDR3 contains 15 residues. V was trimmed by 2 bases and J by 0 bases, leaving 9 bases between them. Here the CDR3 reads CASSIMSTSTDTQYF. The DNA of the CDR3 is TGTGCCAGTAGTATAATGAGCACTAGCACAGATACGCAGTATTTT.

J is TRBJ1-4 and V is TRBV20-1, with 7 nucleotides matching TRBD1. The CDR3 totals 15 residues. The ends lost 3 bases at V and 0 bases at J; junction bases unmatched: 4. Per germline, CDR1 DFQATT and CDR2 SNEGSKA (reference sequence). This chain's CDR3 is CSASLTGSTNEKLFF. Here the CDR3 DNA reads TGCAGTGCTAGTCTGACAGGGTCAACTAATGAAAAACTGTTTTTT.

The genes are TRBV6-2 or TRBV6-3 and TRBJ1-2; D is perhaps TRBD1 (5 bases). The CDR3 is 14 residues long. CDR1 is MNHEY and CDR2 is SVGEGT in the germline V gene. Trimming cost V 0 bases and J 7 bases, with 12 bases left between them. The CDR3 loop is CASSYSRDSSGYTF. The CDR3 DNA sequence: TGTGCCAGCAGTTACTCCCGCGACAGTTCTGGCTACACCTTC.

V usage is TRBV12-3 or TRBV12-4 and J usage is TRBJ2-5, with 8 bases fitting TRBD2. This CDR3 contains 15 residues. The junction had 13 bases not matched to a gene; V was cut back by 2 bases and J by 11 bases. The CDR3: CASSLSGGATLGQYF. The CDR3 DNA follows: TGTGCCAGCAGTTTATCCGGGGGGGCCACCTTAGGGCAGTACTTC.

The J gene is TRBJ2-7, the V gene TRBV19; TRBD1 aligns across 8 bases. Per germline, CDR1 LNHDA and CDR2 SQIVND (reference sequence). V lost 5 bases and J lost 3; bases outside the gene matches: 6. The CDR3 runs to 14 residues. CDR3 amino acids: CASSQQGGYYEQYF. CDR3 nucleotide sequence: TGTGCCAGTAGTCAACAGGGGGGATACTACGAGCAGTACTTC.

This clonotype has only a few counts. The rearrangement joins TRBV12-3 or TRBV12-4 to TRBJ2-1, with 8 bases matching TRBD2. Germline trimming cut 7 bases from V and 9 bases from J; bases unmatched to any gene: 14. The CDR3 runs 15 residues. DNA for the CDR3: TGTGCCAGCACCAAGGGGGTAAGCACTAGCGGTGAGCAGTTCTTC. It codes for CASTKGVSTSGEQFF.

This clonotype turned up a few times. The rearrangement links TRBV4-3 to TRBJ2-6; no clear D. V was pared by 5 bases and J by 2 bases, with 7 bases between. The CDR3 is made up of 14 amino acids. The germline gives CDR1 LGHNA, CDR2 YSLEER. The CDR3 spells CASSSEPGANVLTF. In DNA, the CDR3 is TGCGCCAGCAGCTCAGAACCTGGGGCCAACGTCCTGACTTTC.

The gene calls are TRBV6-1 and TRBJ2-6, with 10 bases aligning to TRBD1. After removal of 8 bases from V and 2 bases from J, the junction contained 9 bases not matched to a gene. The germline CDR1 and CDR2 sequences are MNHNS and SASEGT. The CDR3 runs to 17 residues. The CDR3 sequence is CASAGPGQGTGANVLTF. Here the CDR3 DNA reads TGTGCCAGCGCTGGTCCGGGACAGGGGACTGGGGCCAACGTCCTGACTTTC.

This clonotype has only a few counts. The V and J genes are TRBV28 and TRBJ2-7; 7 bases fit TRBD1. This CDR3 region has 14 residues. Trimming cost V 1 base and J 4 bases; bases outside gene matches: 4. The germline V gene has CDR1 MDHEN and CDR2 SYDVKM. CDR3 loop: CASSLSRQGYEQYF. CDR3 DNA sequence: TGTGCCAGCAGTTTATCCCGACAGGGTTACGAGCAGTACTTC.

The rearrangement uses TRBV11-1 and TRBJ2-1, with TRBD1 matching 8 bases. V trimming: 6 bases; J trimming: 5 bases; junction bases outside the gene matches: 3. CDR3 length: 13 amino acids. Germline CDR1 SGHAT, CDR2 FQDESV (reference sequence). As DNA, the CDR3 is TGTGCCAGCAGGGACAGGGTTGACAATGAGCAGTTCTTC. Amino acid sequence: CASRDRVDNEQFF. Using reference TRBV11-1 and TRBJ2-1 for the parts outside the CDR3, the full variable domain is EAEVAQSPRYKITEKSQAVAFWCDPISGHATLYWYRQILGQGPELLVQFQDESVVDDSQLPKDRFSAERLKGVDSTLKIQPAELGDSAMYLCASRDRVDNEQFFGPGTRLTVL.